The 18 T cell receptor beta chains reported below all come from one sample, sequenced in a study of radiotherapy plus CTLA-4 blockade in lung cancer. Some clones are missing from TCRdb's copy, which holds only in-frame ones; the method was immunoSEQ multiplex PCR. The data contain about 15,000 clones, 72% of them singletons. Sequenced material: peripheral blood, taken from a patient treated with radiotherapy plus ipilimumab. The source of these receptors is a human donor with non-small cell lung cancer whose response to radiotherapy plus ipilimumab could not be evaluated.

The gene calls are TRBV4-2 and TRBJ2-3; 10 bases agree with TRBD1. Germline V lookup: CDR1 LGHNA, CDR2 YNFKEQ. With V trimmed by 3 bases and J by 4 bases, 7 bases remained unmatched. The CDR3 sequence is 16 residues long. CDR3 bases: TGTGCCAGCAGCCATCCGGCCGGGACAGGGGCAGATACGCAGTATTTT. Protein: CASSHPAGTGADTQYF.

V usage is TRBV2 and J usage is TRBJ2-3; 10 bases map to TRBD2. V lost 5 bases and J lost 4; bases outside the gene matches: 6. This CDR3 has 15 amino acids. Germline V lookup: CDR1 SNHLY, CDR2 FYNNEI. The CDR3 coding sequence is TGTGCCAGCAGTTTACGAAGCGGGGGGGCAGATACGCAGTATTTT. This translates into CASSLRSGGADTQYF.

The chain carries TRBV4-1 and TRBJ2-1; 8 bases agree with TRBD1. J gave up 0 bases and V 1 base, and 8 bases lay outside the gene matches. Germline V lookup: CDR1 MGHRA, CDR2 YSYEKL. This CDR3 has 18 amino acids. Here the CDR3 reads CASSQGDRLILSYNEQFF. In DNA form, the CDR3 reads TGCGCCAGCAGCCAAGGGGACAGGTTAATCCTCTCCTACAATGAGCAGTTCTTC.

The chain recombines TRBV5-1 with TRBJ1-1; the match to TRBD1 covers 7 bases. CDR3 length: 16 amino acids. CDR1 and CDR2 (germline): SGHRS, YFSETQ. Losses at the gene ends were 2 bases for V and 2 bases for J; bases not matched to a gene: 9. Written as DNA, the CDR3 is TGCGCCAGCAGCTTACACAGAGGGGGCGTAAACACTGAAGCTTTCTTT. Protein product: CASSLHRGGVNTEAFF.

The V and J genes are TRBV7-2 and TRBJ2-3, with D unresolved. CDR1 and CDR2 from the germline V gene are SGHTA and FQGNSA. CDR3 length: 15 residues. V lost 3 bases and J 0 bases, leaving 10 bases between the germline ends. The CDR3 DNA reads as TGTGCCAGCAGCTTGCGGAGACTGAGCACAGATACGCAGTATTTT. Translated: CASSLRRLSTDTQYF.

The gene calls are TRBV18 and TRBJ1-2; the D gene is possibly TRBD1 (6 bases). Looked up from germline, CDR1 is KGHSH and CDR2 is LQKENI. CDR3 size: 14 residues. V shed 3 bases and J shed 0 bases, with 8 bases lying between them. For the CDR3, the DNA is TGTGCCAGCTCACCCTACAGGGCTAACTATGGCTACACCTTC. Amino acid sequence: CASSPYRANYGYTF.

J is TRBJ2-2 and V is TRBV6-5; D remains unclear. The CDR3 has 12 amino acids. V lost 5 bases and J 3 bases, leaving 4 bases between the germline ends. Germline V lookup: CDR1 MNHEY, CDR2 SVGAGI. The CDR3 spells CASSHDTGELFF. The DNA of the CDR3 is TGTGCCAGCAGTCATGACACCGGGGAGCTGTTTTTT.

V usage is TRBV29-1 and J usage is TRBJ1-2; D is possibly TRBD1 (6 bases). With 6 bases removed from V and 6 bases from J, the gap between germline ends came to 14 bases. The CDR3 runs 12 residues. Germline V gives CDR1 SQVTM, CDR2 ANQGSEA. CDR3: CSVDIQGNGYTF. The CDR3, as DNA: TGCAGCGTGGACATACAGGGAAATGGCTACACCTTC. The variable domain in full, with the rest retrieved from reference TRBV29-1 and TRBJ1-2, is SAVISQKPSRDICQRGTSLTIQCQVDSQVTMMFWYRQQPGQSLTLIATANQGSEATYESGFVIDKFPISRPNLTFSTLTVSNMSPEDSSIYLCSVDIQGNGYTFGSGTRLTVV.

This chain uses TRBV5-1 with TRBJ2-7, with 7 bases that match TRBD1. Trimming took 5 bases from V and 2 from J; bases not matched to a gene: 7. In germline, CDR1 is SGHRS, CDR2 YFSETQ. CDR3 length equals 14 residues. The CDR3 region has the DNA TGCGCCAGCAGTGTGAGACAGGGACCCTACGAGCAGTACTTC. It encodes CASSVRQGPYEQYF.

The V gene is TRBV5-1, the J gene TRBJ1-6, with D tentatively TRBD1 (6 bases). The CDR3 loop spans 13 amino acids. Trimming pared 4 bases from V and 7 bases from J, leaving 9 bases between. From germline, CDR1 is SGHRS and CDR2 YFSETQ. The CDR3 sequence is CASSRDTNSPLHF. In DNA, the CDR3 is TGCGCCAGCAGCCGGGACACCAATTCACCCCTCCACTTT.

The rearrangement links TRBV2 to TRBJ1-1, with 10 bases identical to TRBD1. V trimming: 4 bases; J trimming: 0 bases; junction bases outside the gene matches: 2. This CDR3 has 15 amino acids. Germline V lookup: CDR1 SNHLY, CDR2 FYNNEI. Written as DNA, the CDR3 is TGTGCCAGCAGTGTGGGACAGGGGATGAACACTGAAGCTTTCTTT. This codes for CASSVGQGMNTEAFF.

The V gene is TRBV27, the J gene TRBJ1-1; D unresolved. CDR1 and CDR2 (germline): MNHEY, SMNVEV (reference sequence). The CDR3 runs 14 residues. Trimming pared 4 bases from V and 2 bases from J, leaving 11 bases between. CDR3: CASSSAELNTEAFF. The CDR3 region has the DNA TGTGCCAGCAGTTCCGCCGAGCTTAACACTGAAGCTTTCTTT.

The sample holds a few counts of this clone. The chain recombines TRBV19 with TRBJ1-6; 8 bases line up with TRBD1. Germline assignment: CDR1 LNHDA and CDR2 SQIVND (reference sequence). V trimming: 5 bases; J trimming: 11 bases; junction bases outside the gene matches: 8. This CDR3 is 14 amino acids long. This chain's CDR3 is CASSPDRGGPPLHF. CDR3 sequence (DNA): TGTGCCAGTAGTCCCGACAGGGGTGGGCCACCCCTCCACTTT.

The V gene is TRBV7-9, the J gene TRBJ1-1, with D possibly matching TRBD1 (5 bases). CDR3 length: 12 amino acids. The germline V and J ends were trimmed by 1 base and 10 bases, with 10 bases remaining between them. Germline-derived CDR1 and CDR2 are SEHNR and FQNEAQ (reference sequence). CDR3 sequence reads: CASSLEGNVAFF. For the CDR3, the DNA is TGTGCCAGCAGCTTAGAGGGGAACGTAGCTTTCTTT.

The chain's CDR3 is CASSTRQVGNSPLHF. The CDR3, as DNA: TGTGCCAGCAGTACCCGACAGGTTGGGAATTCACCCCTCCACTTT. The V and J genes are TRBV28 and TRBJ1-6; TRBD1 might be the D (6 bases). Deletions cut 5 bases from V and 7 bases from J, with 15 bases between. The CDR3 contains 15 residues. The germline V gene encodes CDR1 MDHEN and CDR2 SYDVKM.

The rearrangement uses TRBV30 and TRBJ1-1; TRBD1 matches 9 bases. Germline-derived CDR1 and CDR2 are GTSNPN and SVGIG (reference sequence). J gave up 4 bases and V 3 bases, and 3 bases lay outside the gene matches. There are 13 residues in the CDR3. In DNA, the CDR3 is TGTGCCTGGAGAGGACAGGGGTCCACTGAAGCTTTCTTT. Its translation: CAWRGQGSTEAFF. Based on the CDR3 plus reference TRBV30 and TRBJ1-1, the full variable domain is SQTIHQWPATLVQPVGSPLSLECTVEGTSNPNLYWYRQAAGRGLQLLFYSVGIGQISSEVPQNLSASRPQDRQFILSSKKLLLSDSGFYLCAWRGQGSTEAFFGQGTRLTVV.

V and J are TRBV19 and TRBJ1-2, with 8 nucleotides matching TRBD1. The CDR3 has 16 residues. From germline, CDR1 is LNHDA and CDR2 SQIVND (reference sequence). V lost 2 bases to trimming and J lost 4 bases; unmatched junction nucleotides: 9. The CDR3 spells CASSISPGGLSYGYTF. CDR3 coding DNA: TGTGCCAGTAGTATATCCCCAGGGGGCCTGAGCTATGGCTACACCTTC.

The chain links TRBV28 to TRBJ1-1, with 7 nucleotides matching TRBD1. Trimming at V came to 1 base and at J to 5 bases, leaving 4 bases not matched to a gene. Germline loops: CDR1 MDHEN, CDR2 SYDVKM. The CDR3 loop spans 14 amino acids. CDR3 residues: CASSLSQGVTEAFF. The CDR3 DNA follows: TGTGCCAGCAGTTTATCTCAGGGGGTGACTGAAGCTTTCTTT.